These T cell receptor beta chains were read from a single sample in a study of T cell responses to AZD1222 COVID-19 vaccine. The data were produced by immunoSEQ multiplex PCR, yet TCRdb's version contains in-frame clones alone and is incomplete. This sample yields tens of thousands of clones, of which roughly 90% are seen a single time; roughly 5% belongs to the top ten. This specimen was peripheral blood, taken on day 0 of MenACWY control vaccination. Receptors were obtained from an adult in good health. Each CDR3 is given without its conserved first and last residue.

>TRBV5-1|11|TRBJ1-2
ASSADRGYGYT
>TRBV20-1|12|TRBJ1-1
SASRFLENTEAF
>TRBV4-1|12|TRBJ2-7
ASSQDGYSYEQY
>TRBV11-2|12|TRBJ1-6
ASSFGRLNSPLH
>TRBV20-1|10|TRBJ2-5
SASRREETQY
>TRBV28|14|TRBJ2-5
ASSSGLAGTWETQY
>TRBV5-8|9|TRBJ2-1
ASSSGREQF
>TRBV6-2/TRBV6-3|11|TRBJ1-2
ASSYTKASGYT
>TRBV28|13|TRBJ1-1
ASTTSGGRPRSAF
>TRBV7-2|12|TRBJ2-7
ASSPSYGNYEQY
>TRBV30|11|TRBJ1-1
AWKSSGGTEAF
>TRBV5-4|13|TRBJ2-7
ASSTTTGGNYEQY
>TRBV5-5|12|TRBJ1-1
ASSSGTRDTEAF
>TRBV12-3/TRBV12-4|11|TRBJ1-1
ASSLQGPAEAF
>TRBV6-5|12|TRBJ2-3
ASSLGGRADTQY
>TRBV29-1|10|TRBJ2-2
SVDRETGELF
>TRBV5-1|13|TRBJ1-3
ASSLEGISGNTIY
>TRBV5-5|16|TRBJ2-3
ASSPGLAGPISTDTQY
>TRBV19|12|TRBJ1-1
ASSEQSVNTEAF
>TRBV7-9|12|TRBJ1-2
ASSFQLTGEGYT
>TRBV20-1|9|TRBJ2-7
SATTGYEQY
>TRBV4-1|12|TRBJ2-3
ASSQEVRTDTQY
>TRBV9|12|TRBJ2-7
ASSVELSGLEQY
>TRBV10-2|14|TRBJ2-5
ASSRLAGERQETQY
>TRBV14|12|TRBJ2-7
ASSRTGGGYEQY
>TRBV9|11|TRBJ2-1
ASSVGGGDEQF
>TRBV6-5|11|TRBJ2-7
ASSYRDTYEQY
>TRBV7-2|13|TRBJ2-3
ASSLSPGSGSAQY
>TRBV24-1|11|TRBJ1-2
ATSDLHFQGYT
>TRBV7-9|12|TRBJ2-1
ASSFPQRNGEQF
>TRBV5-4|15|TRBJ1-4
ASSLDPGRGTNEKLF
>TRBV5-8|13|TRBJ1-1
ASSLVNRGRTEAF
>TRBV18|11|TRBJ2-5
ASSPLGGETQY
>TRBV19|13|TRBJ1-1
ASSRDRSTNTEAF
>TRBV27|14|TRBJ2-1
ASSLIADREGGEQF
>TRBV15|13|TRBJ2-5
ATSREKGAWETQY
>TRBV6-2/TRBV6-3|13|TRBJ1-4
ASSPLGQSNEKLF
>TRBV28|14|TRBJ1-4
ASAPPGLQRDEKLF
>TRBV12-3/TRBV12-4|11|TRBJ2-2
ASSLRASGELF
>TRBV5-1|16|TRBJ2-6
ASSSGLAGLSGANVLT
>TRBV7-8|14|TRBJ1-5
ASAGGAGQRVQPQH
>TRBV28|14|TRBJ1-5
ASRSDRIGSNQPQH
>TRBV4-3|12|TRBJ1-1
ASRYQGGQTEAF
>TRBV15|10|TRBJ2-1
ATTSGTNEQF
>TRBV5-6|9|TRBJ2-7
ASGGLVEQY
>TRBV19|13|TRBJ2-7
ASTAWTSGIYEQY
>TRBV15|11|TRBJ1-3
ATSVSSGNTIY
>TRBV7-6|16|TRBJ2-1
ASSSKLAGVSSYNEQF